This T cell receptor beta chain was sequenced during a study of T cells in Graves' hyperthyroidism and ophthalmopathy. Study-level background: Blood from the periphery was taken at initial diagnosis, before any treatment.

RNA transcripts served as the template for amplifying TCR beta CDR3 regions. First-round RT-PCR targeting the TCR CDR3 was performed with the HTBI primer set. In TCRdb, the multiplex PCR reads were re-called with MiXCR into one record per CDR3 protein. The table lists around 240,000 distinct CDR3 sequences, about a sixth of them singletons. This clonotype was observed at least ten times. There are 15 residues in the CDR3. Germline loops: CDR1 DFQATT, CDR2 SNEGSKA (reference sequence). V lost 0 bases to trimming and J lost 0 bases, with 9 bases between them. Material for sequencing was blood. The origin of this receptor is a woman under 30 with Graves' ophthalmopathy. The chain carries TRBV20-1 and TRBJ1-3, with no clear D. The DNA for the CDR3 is TGCAGTGCTAGAGATCTTCACAGCTCTGGAAACACCATATATTTT. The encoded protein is CSARDLHSSGNTIYF.